This T cell receptor beta chain appears in the sequencing data of a study of T cell repertoires in cytomegalovirus infection. Looking at the study overall: Based on public TCR beta signatures, there were indications of CMV infection and of a matching HLA type.

TCRdb reprocessed the reads via MiXCR and lists one record per CDR3 protein. Found here are some 450,000 distinct CDR3 sequences, roughly 30% of them singletons; the top ten hold around 15%. Germline lookup yields CDR1 DFQATT and CDR2 SNEGSKA (reference sequence). This CDR3 is 13 amino acids long. As concerns this clonotype: As yet, its antigen is unknown. The germline gene is not matched at one end of the junction; a read error may be the cause.

Study-wide points: Totalled public TCR beta family frequency picked out people who carried CMV plus the relevant HLA. HLA-C-restricted CMV-specific TCR beta clonotypes prevailed in the ex vivo response.

Sequenced sample: PBMCs. This TCR derives from a human donor in good health (CMV status not recorded). Some clones in this sample may be carry-over from other donors' samples. The gene calls are TRBV20-1 and TRBJ1-4; D is ambiguous. The CDR3 loop is CSAKVLAGSETRF. The CDR3 DNA follows: TGCAGTGCTAAAGTTCTAGCAGGATCCGAAACTCGGTTT.